A single sample is the source of the 10 T cell receptor beta chains below, sequenced in a study of blood T cell repertoires in COVID-19 (TCRdb year 2020). Library generation was performed with the immunoSEQ multiplex PCR assay. Here the immuneACCESS table is served through TCRdb, limited to in-frame sequences with V and J called. Missing clones are a known gap in these copies; in checked studies unresolved V genes cover under half, and the rest lacks a known reason. Within this sample are tens of thousands of clones, with 65% to 85% of them counted one time only. Together, the top ten hold 6.3% of the sample. The specimen sequenced was peripheral blood. Every receptor here comes from a man in his 60s with acute or convalescent COVID-19.

This sequence joins TRBV24-1 and TRBJ1-1; tentatively, D is TRBD1 (6 bases). V lost 9 bases to trimming and J lost 9 bases, with 19 bases between them. The CDR3 totals 13 residues. Germline V gives CDR1 KGHDR, CDR2 SFDVKD. CDR3 nucleotide sequence: TGTGCCACCGAGGCCCCGCAGGGGACTAAAGCTTTCTTT. Its protein product is CATEAPQGTKAFF.

This clone was detected only once. J is TRBJ1-4 and V is TRBV4-1, with 7 bases identical to TRBD1. CDR1 and CDR2 (germline): MGHRA, YSYEKL. V dropped 3 bases and J dropped 8; count of bases not matched to a gene: 9. This CDR3 is 15 amino acids long. In DNA form, the CDR3 reads TGCGCCAGCAGCCAGCCAGGGGGGCGCCCAGAAAAACTGTTTTTT. Translation gives CASSQPGGRPEKLFF.

V usage is TRBV7-8 and J usage is TRBJ2-1; TRBD2 agrees at 12 bases. CDR3 length equals 15 residues. V was clipped by 2 bases and J by 8 bases; unmatched bases: 4. The germline gives CDR1 SGHVS, CDR2 FQNEAQ. The CDR3 DNA sequence: TGTGCCAGCAGCTTACCTAGCGGGGGGGCCCATGAGCAGTTCTTC. Its translation: CASSLPSGGAHEQFF.

The chain carries TRBV19 and TRBJ2-3; D is uncertain. The CDR3 totals 13 residues. V lost 2 bases, J lost 4 bases, and 7 bases lay in between. The germline V gene encodes CDR1 LNHDA and CDR2 SQIVND (reference sequence). The CDR3 reads CASSIWQSDTQYF. The CDR3, as DNA: TGTGCCAGTAGTATATGGCAGTCAGATACGCAGTATTTT.

The chain employs TRBV9 and TRBJ1-1; no reliable D call. V lost 2 bases, J lost 5 bases, and 10 bases lay in between. The CDR3 runs to 13 residues. Germline-derived CDR1 and CDR2 are SGDLS and YYNGEE. The CDR3 reads CASSVFSGTEAFF. Written as DNA, the CDR3 is TGTGCCAGCAGCGTCTTTTCCGGGACTGAAGCTTTCTTT.

This clone occurred once. This sequence joins TRBV7-6 and TRBJ2-3; D is uncertain. V was trimmed by 4 bases and J by 5 bases, leaving 10 bases between them. Germline CDR1 and CDR2: SGHVS and FNYEAQ. This CDR3 contains 13 residues. The CDR3 loop is CASSSQRQDTQYF. CDR3 DNA: TGTGCCAGCAGCTCTCAGCGTCAAGATACGCAGTATTTT. Filled out from reference TRBV7-6 and TRBJ2-3, the complete variable domain reads GAGVSQSPRYKVTKRGQDVALRCDPISGHVSLYWYRQALGQGPEFLTYFNYEAQQDKSGLPNDRFSAERPEGSISTLTIQRTEQRDSAMYRCASSSQRQDTQYFGPGTRLTVL.

The rearrangement joins TRBV18 to TRBJ2-1; 7 positions match TRBD1. V lost 1 base and J lost 5; bases outside the gene matches: 2. Per germline, CDR1 KGHSH and CDR2 LQKENI. The CDR3 has 14 residues. Here the CDR3 reads CASSPLDRNNEQFF. CDR3 nucleotide sequence: TGTGCCAGCTCACCACTGGACAGGAACAATGAGCAGTTCTTC.

V usage is TRBV30 and J usage is TRBJ1-4, with D perhaps TRBD1 (5 bases). V lost 5 bases to trimming and J lost 11 bases, with 12 bases between them. CDR1 and CDR2 from the germline V gene are GTSNPN and SVGIG (reference sequence). The CDR3 is 11 amino acids. This chain's CDR3 is CAWRRAGKLFF. The CDR3 DNA follows: TGTGCCTGGCGCAGGGCCGGGAAACTGTTTTTT.

This clone was seen once. The chain links TRBV19 to TRBJ2-1, with 11 nucleotides matching TRBD1. CDR1 and CDR2 from the germline V gene are LNHDA and SQIVND (reference sequence). J was trimmed by 7 bases and V by 6 bases; bases with no gene match: 5. This CDR3 is 14 amino acids long. The CDR3 sequence is CASRGQGVLNEQFF. The CDR3 nucleotides read TGTGCCAGTAGGGGACAGGGGGTATTGAATGAGCAGTTCTTC.

This chain joins TRBV30 and TRBJ1-1; D is ambiguous. V lost 2 bases, J lost 3 bases, and 10 bases lay in between. In germline, CDR1 is GTSNPN, CDR2 SVGIG (reference sequence). The length of the CDR3 is 13 residues. CDR3 sequence reads: CAWSPGLDTEAFF. As DNA, the CDR3 is TGTGCCTGGAGTCCGGGGTTGGACACTGAAGCTTTCTTT.